A selection of T cell receptor beta chains follows, all from one sample in a study of cytomegalovirus exposure and HLA in healthy donors. The protocol was immunoSEQ multiplex PCR, while the TCRdb copy is restricted to in-frame clones and leaves out a portion. This sample carries roughly 270,000 clones, roughly 90% of them seen once, and the ten largest clones take around 0.92%. The sample comprised PBMCs. All receptors derive from a woman under 30 in good health and CMV-seronegative. The CDR3 runs from the conserved cysteine through the conserved F or W. D genes are given only for firm matches. Clone size is shown for a subset of rows, as once, few, many or a class of expanded clone.

11,NA,TRBV29-1,TRBJ2-3,NA,TGCAGCGCCGCCGGGTCAGATACGCAGTATTTT,CSAAGSDTQYF
17,TRBD2,TRBV5-1,TRBJ2-7,NA,TGCGCCAGCAGGAAGTGGGGAGCGGGAGCGGATGCCTACGAGCAGTACTTC,CASRKWGAGADAYEQYF
14,NA,TRBV12-1,TRBJ1-4,once,TGTGCCAGCAGGGTGCGGAGGGTCGGTGAAAAACTGTTTTTT,CASRVRRVGEKLFF
13,NA,TRBV30,TRBJ2-1,NA,TGTGCCTGGAGTGTCGGTAGGGGGGGTGAGCAGTTCTTC,CAWSVGRGGEQFF
16,TRBD2,TRBV9,TRBJ2-7,NA,TGTGCCAGCAGCCTCGACTCCGGGACTAGCTCCTACGAGCAGTACTTC,CASSLDSGTSSYEQYF
15,NA,TRBV6-1,TRBJ2-5,NA,TGTGCCAGCAGTGAAGAGGCAGGGGCCGCGGAGACCCAGTACTTC,CASSEEAGAAETQYF
14,TRBD1,TRBV5-8,TRBJ2-5,once,TGTGCCAGCAGCCTGGAGACAGGGGAGGAGACCCAGTACTTC,CASSLETGEETQYF
15,NA,TRBV10-3,TRBJ1-1,NA,TGTGCCATCAGTGAGTCGCGGGGGCGGGACACTGAAGCTTTCTTT,CAISESRGRDTEAFF
14,NA,TRBV27,TRBJ2-1,NA,TGTGCCAGCAGTTTTTTCACGGTAACCAATGAGCAGTTCTTC,CASSFFTVTNEQFF
14,NA,TRBV18,TRBJ1-1,few,TGTGCCAGCTCACCCGCGGGTGGGTACACTGAAGCTTTCTTT,CASSPAGGYTEAFF
16,TRBD2,TRBV11-2,TRBJ2-1,NA,TGTGCCAGCAGCCGTATTAGCGGGAGTTCCTACAATGAGCAGTTCTTC,CASSRISGSSYNEQFF
14,TRBD2,TRBV19,TRBJ2-7,few,TGTGCCAGTAGCTCAGCGGGAGGCTCCTACGAGCAGTACTTC,CASSSAGGSYEQYF
14,TRBD1,TRBV28,TRBJ1-5,NA,TGTGCCAGCAGTTTAAGGACAGGGACTCAGCCCCAGCATTTT,CASSLRTGTQPQHF
12,NA,TRBV28,TRBJ2-7,NA,TGTGCCACCCAGGGAATAGCCTACGAGCAGTACTTC,CATQGIAYEQYF
15,TRBD1,TRBV25-1,TRBJ1-2,once,TGTGCCAGCAGTGCCCCTGACAGGGTTTCGAATGGCTACACCTTC,CASSAPDRVSNGYTF
15,TRBD1,TRBV5-1,TRBJ1-6,NA,TGCGCCAGCAGCTCACAACAGGGGGAGGTTTCACCCCTCCACTTT,CASSSQQGEVSPLHF
12,NA,TRBV5-1,TRBJ2-1,NA,TGCGCCAGCAGCAGCCGGGACAATGAGCAGTTCTTC,CASSSRDNEQFF
12,NA,TRBV6-6,TRBJ2-7,NA,TGTGCCAGCAGTTATTCGGGGGTCGAGCAGTACTTC,CASSYSGVEQYF
15,NA,TRBV5-4,TRBJ1-2,NA,TGTGCCAGCAGCTTGGACGGCCGGGGGGGAGATGGCTACACCTTC,CASSLDGRGGDGYTF
16,TRBD2,TRBV28,TRBJ2-2,NA,TGTGCCAGCAGTACTATACCGGGACTAGCGTCGCCGGAGCTGTTTTTT,CASSTIPGLASPELFF
14,NA,TRBV5-6,TRBJ1-5,few,TGTGCCAGCAGCATGACAGGAGATGATCAGCCCCAGCATTTT,CASSMTGDDQPQHF
14,NA,TRBV5-6,TRBJ1-5,NA,TGTGCCAGCAGCTTGGCGGGGTACAATCAGCCCCAGCATTTT,CASSLAGYNQPQHF
15,NA,TRBV2,TRBJ2-3,NA,TGTGCCAGCAGACGCAGGGGATGGGGCACAGATACGCAGTATTTT,CASRRRGWGTDTQYF
15,NA,TRBV25-1,TRBJ2-3,NA,TGTGCCAGCAGTGAATTCACGGGAGGCACAGATACGCAGTATTTT,CASSEFTGGTDTQYF
12,NA,TRBV21-1,TRBJ2-7,NA,TGTGCCAGCCTGGGGCCTTCAAGGGAGCAGTACTTC,CASLGPSREQYF
16,TRBD1,TRBV18,TRBJ1-3,NA,TGTGCCAGCTCACCGGGACAGCAACACTCTGGAAACACCATATATTTT,CASSPGQQHSGNTIYF
14,TRBD2,TRBV12-5,TRBJ2-7,NA,TGTGCTAGGGGGCGCGGGGGGGGATCCTACGAGCAGTACTTC,CARGRGGGSYEQYF
14,TRBD2,TRBV27,TRBJ2-7,once,TGTGCCAGCAGACGACTAGCGCAAGCCTACGAGCAGTACTTC,CASRRLAQAYEQYF
16,NA,TRBV4-3,TRBJ2-4,NA,TGCGCCAGCAGCCTTGGACAAAACCTAGCCAAAAACATTCAGTACTTC,CASSLGQNLAKNIQYF
15,NA,TRBV6-1,TRBJ1-2,NA,TGTGCCAGCAGTTCAACCGGGCTCTCAACGGGGGGCTACACCTTC,CASSSTGLSTGGYTF
18,NA,TRBV28,TRBJ2-5,NA,TGTGCCAGCAGTCCTCTTGTTGCAAAATCAACAGGGATGAAGACCCAGTACTTC,CASSPLVAKSTGMKTQYF
19,TRBD2,TRBV5-1,TRBJ2-1,NA,TGCGCCAGCAGCCCCCGCGAGGGAGCGGGAGGTTCCGCATGGGGTGAGCAGTTCTTC,CASSPREGAGGSAWGEQFF
13,NA,TRBV7-7,TRBJ2-5,once,TGTGCCAGCAGCCCCGACAGGAAAGAGACCCAGTACTTC,CASSPDRKETQYF
14,NA,TRBV28,TRBJ1-4,NA,TGTGCCAGCCACGGCGGGACTAGGGCGGAAAAACTGTTTTTT,CASHGGTRAEKLFF
13,NA,TRBV7-3,TRBJ2-1,once,TGTGCCAGCAGCCCCAACTCCTACAATGAGCAGTTCTTC,CASSPNSYNEQFF
14,NA,TRBV19,TRBJ2-5,NA,TGTGCCAGTAGCGCACAGGGTGGGGGAGAGACCCAGTACTTC,CASSAQGGGETQYF
13,NA,TRBV6-6,TRBJ1-2,NA,TGTGCCAGCAGCCCAACCGCGGACAAGGGCTACACCTTC,CASSPTADKGYTF
17,TRBD2,TRBV11-3,TRBJ2-1,NA,TGTGCCAGCAGCCCCGTGTCGGTCTCGGCGGGAGACAATGAGCAGTTCTTC,CASSPVSVSAGDNEQFF
18,NA,TRBV28,TRBJ2-2,NA,TGTGCCAGCAGCTTAGATAGGGGCGGGACAGACTGGACCGGGGAGCTGTTTTTT,CASSLDRGGTDWTGELFF
16,NA,TRBV13,TRBJ2-2,NA,TGTGCCAGCAGGGGAGAGGTGGAGAGGAACACCGGGGAGCTGTTTTTT,CASRGEVERNTGELFF